One and the same sample provided the 29 T cell receptor beta chains below, sequenced in a study of blood T cell repertoires in COVID-19. This table comes from immunoSEQ multiplex PCR, and its TCRdb copy is limited to in-frame clones, with some not included. This sample has around 92,000 clones, with approximately 79% found just once. The material sequenced was peripheral blood. These TCRs come from a man between 70 and 80 years old with COVID-19, enrolled during active disease.

The rearrangement uses TRBV9 and TRBJ1-1; D ambiguous. Per the germline V gene, CDR1 is SGDLS and CDR2 is YYNGEE. The length of the CDR3 is 15 residues. V was cut by 3 bases and J by 5 bases, with 17 bases left in between. This CDR3 is CASSGAGFGRTEAFF. CDR3 DNA: TGTGCCAGCAGCGGGGCGGGATTCGGGAGGACTGAAGCTTTCTTT.

V and J are TRBV15 and TRBJ2-1, with D tentatively TRBD2 (5 bases). The V gene's germline CDR1 is LNHNV and CDR2 YYDKDF (reference sequence). V lost 0 bases and J 8 bases, leaving 11 bases between the germline ends. CDR3 length equals 14 residues. Written as DNA, the CDR3 is TGTGCCACCAGCAGAGATCTGAGGGTCGATGAGCAGTTCTTC. This gives the protein CATSRDLRVDEQFF.

The table lists this clone with many counts. The chain carries TRBV29-1 and TRBJ1-1, with TRBD1 identical over 7 bases. There are 13 residues in the CDR3. Germline values: CDR1 SQVTM, CDR2 ANQGSEA. The ends lost 4 bases at V and 5 bases at J; junction bases unmatched: 7. The chain's CDR3 is CSVVQGGWTEAFF. CDR3 DNA: TGCAGCGTTGTTCAGGGGGGCTGGACTGAAGCTTTCTTT.

This clone was observed a single time. The genes are TRBV5-1 and TRBJ2-1; TRBD2 agrees at 10 bases. The CDR3 is 16 amino acids. J gave up 3 bases and V 7 bases, and 10 bases lay outside the gene matches. Germline CDR1 and CDR2: SGHRS and YFSETQ. The CDR3 bases are TGCGCCAGCTCTGCGGGACTAGCGAGCGTCTACAATGAGCAGTTCTTC. Its protein product is CASSAGLASVYNEQFF.

V is TRBV6-2 or TRBV6-3 and J is TRBJ2-3; the D gene is possibly TRBD1 (6 bases). CDR3 length: 16 amino acids. The germline V gene has CDR1 MNHEY and CDR2 SVGEGT. Between the trimmed V and J ends, which lost 5 bases and 0 bases, there was a span of 15 bases. In DNA form, the CDR3 reads TGTGCCAGCAGTCGAGCGGACAGCACTAGCACAGATACGCAGTATTTT. It is translated as CASSRADSTSTDTQYF.

The chain has TRBV6-5 and TRBJ1-4, with a possible D match to TRBD1 (5 bases). CDR1 is MNHEY and CDR2 is SVGAGI in the germline V gene. The CDR3 loop spans 15 amino acids. V was cut by 2 bases and J by 5 bases, with 12 bases left in between. This chain's CDR3 is CASSYATQGNEKLFF. The CDR3 nucleotides are TGTGCCAGCAGTTACGCCACCCAGGGAAATGAAAAACTGTTTTTT.

The V call is TRBV7-2, the J call TRBJ2-4; no reliable D call. The CDR3 extends over 14 amino acids. V gave up 0 bases and J gave up 9 bases, with 12 bases separating them. CDR1 and CDR2 (germline): SGHTA, FQGNSA. CDR3: CASSLAGQAGIQYF. The CDR3 DNA reads TGTGCCAGCAGCTTAGCGGGTCAGGCCGGCATTCAGTACTTC.

This clone was counted once. This chain uses TRBV21-1 with TRBJ2-1; the table's D call, TRBD1, was not checked against the DNA. TRBV21-1 is tagged as a pseudogene. The CDR3 runs to 17 residues. CDR3 DNA sequence: TGTGCCAGCAGCAAAGCAACAGGCCTACAAGTCTACAATGAGCAGTTCTTC. Protein: CASSKATGLQVYNEQFF.

The chain joins TRBV27 to TRBJ1-2, with 11 nucleotides matching TRBD1. Trimming removed 6 bases from V and 2 bases from J; junction bases left unmatched: 11. The CDR3 has 17 amino acids. The germline gives CDR1 MNHEY, CDR2 SMNVEV (reference sequence). CDR3 region: CASRPNEGQGGNYGYTF. The CDR3 nucleotides are TGTGCCAGCAGACCGAATGAGGGACAGGGGGGGAACTATGGCTACACCTTC.

The chain is built from TRBV15 and TRBJ1-1; TRBD1 agrees at 10 bases. This CDR3 has 16 amino acids. Germline V CDR1 and CDR2: LNHNV, YYDKDF (reference sequence). Trimming at V came to 3 bases and at J to 6 bases, leaving 10 bases not matched to a gene. DNA of the CDR3: TGTGCCACCAGCAGGGGGGGGACAGGGGTTCCTCCTGAAGCTTTCTTT. Protein: CATSRGGTGVPPEAFF.

The J gene is TRBJ1-2, the V gene TRBV6-5; TRBD1 matches 12 bases. The junction had 1 base not matched to a gene; V was cut back by 2 bases and J by 6 bases. CDR3 length equals 14 residues. Germline assignment: CDR1 MNHEY and CDR2 SVGAGI. The CDR3 coding sequence is TGTGCCAGCAGTTACCGGGACAGGGGGCATGGCTACACCTTC. It translates to CASSYRDRGHGYTF.

The chain uses TRBV3-1 (or the pseudogene TRBV3-2) and TRBJ2-2; D is uncertain. Trimming took off 0 bases at V and 1 base at J, with 3 bases between the two ends. Germline CDR1 and CDR2: LGHDT and YNNKEL (reference sequence). This CDR3 is 14 amino acids long. The DNA for the CDR3 is TGTGCCAGCAGCCAAGACGGGAACACCGGGGAGCTGTTTTTT. Translating gives CASSQDGNTGELFF.

This chain joins TRBV24-1 and TRBJ2-7, with D perhaps TRBD1 (6 bases). The CDR3 sequence is 16 residues long. Germline CDR1 KGHDR, CDR2 SFDVKD. Between the trimmed V and J ends, which lost 1 base and 3 bases, there was a span of 15 bases. CDR3 residues: CATSDFFSDRNYEQYF. DNA of the CDR3: TGTGCCACCAGTGATTTTTTTTCGGACAGAAACTACGAGCAGTACTTC.

The chain has TRBV2 and TRBJ2-4, with TRBD1 matching over 8 bases. The CDR3 has 15 amino acids. With 4 bases clipped from V and 2 bases from J, the junction kept 4 bases outside the gene matches. CDR1 and CDR2 (germline): SNHLY, FYNNEI. As DNA, the CDR3 is TGTGCCAGCAGTGTGGGACAGGTGACCAAAAACATTCAGTACTTC. Translated: CASSVGQVTKNIQYF.

The J gene is TRBJ2-3, the V gene TRBV7-2; TRBD1 matches 11 bases. CDR3 length equals 17 residues. The V and J ends lost 4 bases and 5 bases, in that order; junction bases with no gene match: 11. Germline assignment: CDR1 SGHTA and CDR2 FQGNSA. The CDR3, as DNA: TGTGCCAGCAGCTGGACAGGGGGCGCTAGGAAAGGAGATACGCAGTATTTT. Translation: CASSWTGGARKGDTQYF.

This CDR3 is CASSLLGTGSSYEQYF. The CDR3 DNA sequence: TGTGCCAGCAGTTTACTGGGGACAGGGAGCTCCTACGAGCAGTACTTC. This chain connects TRBV27 to TRBJ2-7, with 9 bases lining up with TRBD1. The CDR3 runs 16 residues. Germline CDR1 is MNHEY and CDR2 is SMNVEV (reference sequence). Unmatched junction bases numbered 5, after V lost 2 bases and J lost 0 bases.

In DNA, the CDR3 is TGTGCCAGCAGTCCGCTAGACGGGGGGTATGGCTACACCTTC. It encodes CASSPLDGGYGYTF. The chain carries TRBV28 and TRBJ1-2; possibly TRBD1 for D (5 bases). The V and J ends lost 5 bases and 5 bases respectively, with 15 bases between them. This CDR3 spans 14 amino acids. Per germline, CDR1 MDHEN and CDR2 SYDVKM.

This clone was recorded only once. The chain employs TRBV11-2 and TRBJ2-1; a possible D gene is TRBD1 (6 bases). The CDR3 consists of 13 residues. V dropped 0 bases and J dropped 13 bases, with 13 bases sitting between them. CDR1 SGHAT and CDR2 FQNNGV come from the germline V gene. The DNA of the CDR3 is TGTGCCAGCAGCTTAGACAGGGGAGACCGACAGTTCTTC. Its protein product is CASSLDRGDRQFF. The variable domain in full, with the rest retrieved from reference TRBV11-2 and TRBJ2-1, is EAGVAQSPRYKIIEKRQSVAFWCNPISGHATLYWYQQILGQGPKLLIQFQNNGVVDDSQLPKDRFSAERLKGVDSTLKIQPAKLEDSAVYLCASSLDRGDRQFFGPGTRLTVL.

This chain links TRBV5-4 with TRBJ2-2; TRBD2 agrees at 12 bases. V lost 3 bases, J lost 6 bases, and 6 bases stayed unmatched. Germline-derived CDR1 and CDR2 are SGHNT and YYREEE (reference sequence). This CDR3 is built from 16 residues. The CDR3 protein is CASSSFTSGRPGELFF. The DNA of the CDR3 is TGTGCCAGCAGCTCTTTCACTAGCGGGAGGCCCGGGGAGCTGTTTTTT.

V gene TRBV18 combines with J gene TRBJ2-5; 11 bases are shared with TRBD1. Germline V gene lookup returns CDR1 KGHSH and CDR2 LQKENI. The CDR3 spans 15 residues. V shed 5 bases and J 5 bases; nucleotides not matched to a gene: 7. Here the CDR3 reads CASSTGQGAFETQYF. CDR3 DNA: TGTGCCAGCTCAACTGGACAGGGGGCCTTCGAGACCCAGTACTTC.

Here the CDR3 reads CASSESLLAGGPDTQYF. CDR3 sequence (DNA): TGCGCCAGCAGTGAGTCGCTCTTAGCGGGAGGGCCAGATACGCAGTATTTT. The chain employs TRBV10-1 and TRBJ2-3, with 11 bases aligning to TRBD2. Germline CDR1 reads WNHNN; CDR2 reads SYGVQD (reference sequence). The CDR3 contains 17 residues. With 0 bases clipped from V and 4 bases from J, the junction kept 6 bases outside the gene matches.

This clone was observed a few times. The chain recombines TRBV4-3 with TRBJ1-3, with 8 bases that match TRBD1. With V trimmed by 4 bases and J by 2 bases, 7 bases remained unmatched. The CDR3 runs to 16 residues. Germline assignment: CDR1 LGHNA and CDR2 YSLEER. CDR3 coding DNA: TGCGCCAGCAGCCGAATACAGGGGGGCGCTGGAAACACCATATATTTT. This encodes CASSRIQGGAGNTIYF.

The chain couples TRBV7-9 to TRBJ2-3, with D perhaps TRBD2 (6 bases). Trimming removed 3 bases at V and 4 bases at J, with 14 bases between. Germline CDR1 is SEHNR and CDR2 is FQNEAQ (reference sequence). CDR3 length: 15 residues. CDR3: CASSLGGTSPDTQYF. In DNA form, the CDR3 reads TGTGCCAGCAGCTTGGGCGGGACTTCCCCAGATACGCAGTATTTT.

This chain connects TRBV5-1 to TRBJ1-2, with D possibly TRBD1 on 5 matching bases. V shed 3 bases and J shed 1 base, with 10 bases lying between them. Germline V lookup: CDR1 SGHRS, CDR2 YFSETQ. The CDR3 loop spans 14 amino acids. The CDR3: CASSSQTVNYGYTF. CDR3 nucleotides: TGCGCCAGCAGCTCCCAGACAGTTAACTATGGCTACACCTTC.

This clone was observed a handful of times. The V and J genes are TRBV6-5 and TRBJ1-5; D remains unclear. Germline CDR1 MNHEY, CDR2 SVGAGI. The CDR3 is made up of 14 amino acids. The V end lost 4 bases, the J end lost 0 bases, and 7 bases lay between the germline ends. The CDR3 region is CASSSTDSNQPQHF. In DNA form, the CDR3 reads TGTGCCAGCAGTTCTACAGATAGCAATCAGCCCCAGCATTTT.

A single count supports this clone. The J gene is TRBJ1-6, the V gene TRBV5-1, with D possibly matching TRBD1 (5 bases). The V end lost 0 bases, the J end lost 7 bases, and 5 bases lay between the germline ends. This CDR3 is 13 amino acids long. Germline CDR1 and CDR2: SGHRS and YFSETQ. CDR3 residues: CASSLAGNSPLHF. The CDR3 nucleotides are TGCGCCAGCAGCTTGGCAGGGAATTCACCCCTCCACTTT.

The sample holds one count of this clone. J is TRBJ1-1 and V is TRBV6-5; TRBD1 matches 7 bases. With V trimmed by 0 bases and J by 5 bases, 6 bases remained unmatched. Germline CDR1 is MNHEY and CDR2 is SVGAGI. The CDR3 runs 15 residues. The CDR3: CASSYSTGLGTEAFF. CDR3 nucleotide sequence: TGTGCCAGCAGTTACTCGACAGGGTTAGGGACTGAAGCTTTCTTT.

The rearrangement joins TRBV5-4 to TRBJ2-3, with 9 bases identical to TRBD2. V was clipped by 9 bases and J by 1 base; unmatched bases: 6. This CDR3 is built from 14 residues. The germline gives CDR1 SGHNT, CDR2 YYREEE (reference sequence). The CDR3 coding sequence is TGTGCCACTCATAGCGGGAGAGGCACAGATACGCAGTATTTT. Its translation: CATHSGRGTDTQYF.

This chain connects TRBV18 to TRBJ1-2; no clear D gene. V shed 6 bases and J shed 6 bases, with 11 bases lying between them. The V gene's germline CDR1 is KGHSH and CDR2 LQKENI. The CDR3 spans 12 residues. This CDR3 is CASSPDRDGYTF. CDR3 DNA: TGTGCCAGCTCCCCTGATCGCGATGGCTACACCTTC.